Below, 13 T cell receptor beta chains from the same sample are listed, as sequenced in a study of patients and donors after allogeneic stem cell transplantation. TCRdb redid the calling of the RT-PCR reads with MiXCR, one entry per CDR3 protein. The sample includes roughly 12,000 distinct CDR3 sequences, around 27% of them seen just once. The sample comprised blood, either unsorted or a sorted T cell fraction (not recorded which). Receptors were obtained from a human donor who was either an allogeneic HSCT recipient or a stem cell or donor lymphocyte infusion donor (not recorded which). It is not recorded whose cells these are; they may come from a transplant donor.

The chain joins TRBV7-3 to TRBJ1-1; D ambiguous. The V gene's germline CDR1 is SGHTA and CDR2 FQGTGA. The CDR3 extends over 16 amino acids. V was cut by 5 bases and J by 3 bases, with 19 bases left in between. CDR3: CASSPYSRGRHTEAFF. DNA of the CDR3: TGTGCCAGCAGCCCTTACTCACGAGGACGGCACACTGAAGCTTTCTTT. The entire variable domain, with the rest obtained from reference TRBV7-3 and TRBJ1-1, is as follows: GAGVSQTPSNKVTEKGKYVELRCDPISGHTALYWYRQSLGQGPEFLIYFQGTGAADDSGLPNDRFFAVRPEGSVSTLKIQRTERGDSAVYLCASSPYSRGRHTEAFFGQGTRLTVV.

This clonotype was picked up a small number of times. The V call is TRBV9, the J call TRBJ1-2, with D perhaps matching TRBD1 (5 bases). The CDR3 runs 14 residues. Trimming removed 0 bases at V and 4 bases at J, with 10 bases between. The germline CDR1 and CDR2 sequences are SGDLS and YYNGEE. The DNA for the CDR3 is TGTGCCAGCAGCGTAGACTCAGGGATCTATGGCTACACCTTC. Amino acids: CASSVDSGIYGYTF. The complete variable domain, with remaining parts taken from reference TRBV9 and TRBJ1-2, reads DSGVTQTPKHLITATGQRVTLRCSPRSGDLSVYWYQQSLDQGLQFLIQYYNGEERAKGNILERFSAQQFPDLHSELNLSSLELGDSALYFCASSVDSGIYGYTFGSGTRLTVV.

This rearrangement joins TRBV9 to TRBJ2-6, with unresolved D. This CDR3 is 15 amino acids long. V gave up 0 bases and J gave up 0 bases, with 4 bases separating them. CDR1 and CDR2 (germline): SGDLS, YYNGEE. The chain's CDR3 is CASSVVSSGANVLTF. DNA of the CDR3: TGTGCCAGCAGCGTAGTCAGCTCTGGGGCCAACGTCCTGACTTTC.

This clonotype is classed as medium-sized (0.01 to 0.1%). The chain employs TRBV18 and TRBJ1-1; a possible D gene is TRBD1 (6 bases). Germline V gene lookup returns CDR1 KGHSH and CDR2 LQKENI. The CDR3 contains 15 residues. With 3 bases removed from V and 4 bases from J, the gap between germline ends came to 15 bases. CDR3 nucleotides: TGTGCCAGCTCACCCGATACAGGGTGGTCCACTGAAGCTTTCTTT. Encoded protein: CASSPDTGWSTEAFF.

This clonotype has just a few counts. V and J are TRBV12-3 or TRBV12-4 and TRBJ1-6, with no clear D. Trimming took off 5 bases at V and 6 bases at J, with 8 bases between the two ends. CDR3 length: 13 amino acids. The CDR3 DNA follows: TGTGCCAGCAGTCGGTGGGCTAATTCACCCCTCCACTTT. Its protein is CASSRWANSPLHF.

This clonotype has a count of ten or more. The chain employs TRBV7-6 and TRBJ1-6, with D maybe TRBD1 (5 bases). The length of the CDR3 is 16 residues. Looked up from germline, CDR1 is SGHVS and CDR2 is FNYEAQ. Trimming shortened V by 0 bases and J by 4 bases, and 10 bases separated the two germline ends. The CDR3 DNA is TGTGCCAGCAGCTTAGCGGGAACAGGATATAATTCACCCCTCCACTTT. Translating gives CASSLAGTGYNSPLHF.

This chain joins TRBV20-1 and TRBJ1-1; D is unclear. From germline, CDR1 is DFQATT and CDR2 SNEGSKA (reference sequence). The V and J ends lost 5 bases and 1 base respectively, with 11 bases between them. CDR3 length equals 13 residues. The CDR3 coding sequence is TGCAGTGCTGAGGACGGCCGGAACACTGAAGCTTTCTTT. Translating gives CSAEDGRNTEAFF.

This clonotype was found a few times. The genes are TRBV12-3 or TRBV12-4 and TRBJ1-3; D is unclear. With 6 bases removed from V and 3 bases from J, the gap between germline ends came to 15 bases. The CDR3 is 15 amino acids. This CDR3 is CASSPDGLSGNTIYF. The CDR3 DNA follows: TGTGCCAGCAGCCCTGACGGCCTCAGTGGAAACACCATATATTTT.

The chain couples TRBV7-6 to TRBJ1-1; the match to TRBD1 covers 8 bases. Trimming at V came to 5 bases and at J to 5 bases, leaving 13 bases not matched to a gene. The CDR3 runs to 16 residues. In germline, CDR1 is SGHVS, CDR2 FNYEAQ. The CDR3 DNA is TGTGCCAGCAGCCGAGAGCAGGGGGCAAGAGGGACTGAAGCTTTCTTT. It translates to CASSREQGARGTEAFF.

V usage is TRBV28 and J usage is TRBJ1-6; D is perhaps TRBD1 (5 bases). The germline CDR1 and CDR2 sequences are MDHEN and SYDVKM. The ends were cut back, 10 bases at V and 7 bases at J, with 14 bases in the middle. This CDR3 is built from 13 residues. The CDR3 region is CANSGPGNSPLHF. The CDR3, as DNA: TGTGCCAACTCAGGGCCCGGGAATTCACCCCTCCACTTT.

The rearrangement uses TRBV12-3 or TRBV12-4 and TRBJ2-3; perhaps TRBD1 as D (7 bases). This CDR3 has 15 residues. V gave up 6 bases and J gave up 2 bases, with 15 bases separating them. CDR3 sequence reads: CASRAGQFPTDTQYF. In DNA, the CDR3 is TGTGCCAGCAGGGCGGGACAGTTCCCCACAGATACGCAGTATTTT.

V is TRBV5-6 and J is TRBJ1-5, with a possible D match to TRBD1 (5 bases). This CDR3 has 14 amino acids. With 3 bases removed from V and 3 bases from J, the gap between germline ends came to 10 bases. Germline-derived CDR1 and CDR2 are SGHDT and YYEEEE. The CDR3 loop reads CASSWGGFNQPQHF. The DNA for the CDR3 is TGTGCCAGCAGCTGGGGGGGATTCAATCAGCCCCAGCATTTT.

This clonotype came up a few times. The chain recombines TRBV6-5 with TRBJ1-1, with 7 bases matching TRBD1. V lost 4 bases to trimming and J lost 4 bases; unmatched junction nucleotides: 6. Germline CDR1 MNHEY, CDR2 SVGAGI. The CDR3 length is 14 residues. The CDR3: CASSSRQGSTEAFF. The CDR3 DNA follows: TGTGCCAGCAGTTCCCGACAGGGATCCACTGAAGCTTTCTTT.